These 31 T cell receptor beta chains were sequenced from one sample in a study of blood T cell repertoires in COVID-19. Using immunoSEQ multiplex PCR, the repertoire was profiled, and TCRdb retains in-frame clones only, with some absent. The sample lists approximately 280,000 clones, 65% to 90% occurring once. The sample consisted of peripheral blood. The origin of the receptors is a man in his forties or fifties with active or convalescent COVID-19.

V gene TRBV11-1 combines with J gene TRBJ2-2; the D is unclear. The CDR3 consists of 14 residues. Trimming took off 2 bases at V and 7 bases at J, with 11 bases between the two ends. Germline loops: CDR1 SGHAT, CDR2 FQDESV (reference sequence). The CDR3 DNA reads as TGTGCCAGCAGCTTAAACGGGTTATTCGGGGAGCTGTTTTTT. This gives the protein CASSLNGLFGELFF.

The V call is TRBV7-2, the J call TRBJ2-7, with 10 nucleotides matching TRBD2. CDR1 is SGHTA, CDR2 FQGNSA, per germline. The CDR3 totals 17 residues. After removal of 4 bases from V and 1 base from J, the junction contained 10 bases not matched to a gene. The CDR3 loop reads CASSSRASGSFSYEQYF. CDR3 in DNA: TGTGCCAGCAGCTCGCGGGCTAGCGGGAGTTTTTCCTACGAGCAGTACTTC.

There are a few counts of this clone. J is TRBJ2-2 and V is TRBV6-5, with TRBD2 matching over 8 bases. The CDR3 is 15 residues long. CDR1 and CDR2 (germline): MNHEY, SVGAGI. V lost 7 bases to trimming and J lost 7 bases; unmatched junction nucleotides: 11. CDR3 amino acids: CASTPSGSGGGELFF. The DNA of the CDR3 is TGTGCCAGCACCCCGTCCGGGAGCGGGGGCGGGGAGCTGTTTTTT.

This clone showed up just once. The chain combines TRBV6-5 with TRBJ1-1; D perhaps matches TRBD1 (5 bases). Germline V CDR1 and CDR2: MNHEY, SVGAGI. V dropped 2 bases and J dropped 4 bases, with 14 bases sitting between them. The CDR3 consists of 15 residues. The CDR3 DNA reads TGTGCCAGCAGTTACCGGACGGCCGGGGGCACTGAAGCTTTCTTT. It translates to CASSYRTAGGTEAFF.

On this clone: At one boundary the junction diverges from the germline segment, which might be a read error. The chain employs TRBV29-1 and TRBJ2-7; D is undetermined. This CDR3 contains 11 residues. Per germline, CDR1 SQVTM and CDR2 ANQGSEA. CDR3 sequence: CSVALTYERYF. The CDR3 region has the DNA TGCAGCGTTGCTCTTACCTACGAGCGGTACTTC.

CDR3 nucleotide sequence: TGTGCCAGCAAGTTAGGGCGGGGCAATGGCTACACCTTC. Translated: CASKLGRGNGYTF. The chain couples TRBV27 to TRBJ1-2; maybe TRBD1 (5 bases). Trimming stripped 7 bases from V and 6 bases from J, with 15 bases between. The CDR3 length is 13 residues. Germline CDR1 is MNHEY and CDR2 is SMNVEV (reference sequence).

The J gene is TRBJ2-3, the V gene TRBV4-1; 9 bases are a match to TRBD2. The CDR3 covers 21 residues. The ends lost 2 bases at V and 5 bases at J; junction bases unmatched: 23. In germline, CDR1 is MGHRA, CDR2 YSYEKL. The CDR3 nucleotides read TGCGCCAGCAGCCAAATGCCCTTATTAGCGGGAGTATCCCGTATAGAAGATACGCAGTATTTT. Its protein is CASSQMPLLAGVSRIEDTQYF.

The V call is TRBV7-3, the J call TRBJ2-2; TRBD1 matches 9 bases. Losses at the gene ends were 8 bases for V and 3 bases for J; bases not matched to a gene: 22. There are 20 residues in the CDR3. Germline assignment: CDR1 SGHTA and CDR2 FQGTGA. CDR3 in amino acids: CASGPLRTGVMIRDTGELFF. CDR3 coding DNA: TGTGCCAGCGGCCCCCTTAGGACAGGGGTCATGATACGGGACACCGGGGAGCTGTTTTTT.

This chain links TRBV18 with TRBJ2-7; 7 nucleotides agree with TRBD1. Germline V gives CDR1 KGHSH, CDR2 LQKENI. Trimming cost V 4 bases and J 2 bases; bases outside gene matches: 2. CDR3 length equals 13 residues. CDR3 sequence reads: CASSQGTAYEQYF. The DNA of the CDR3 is TGTGCCAGCTCACAAGGGACAGCCTACGAGCAGTACTTC.

DNA for the CDR3: TGTGCCTGGAGTTATGGGACTAGATCGGCCTACGAGCAGTACTTC. Translated, it gives CAWSYGTRSAYEQYF. This chain connects TRBV30 to TRBJ2-7; 8 nucleotides match TRBD2. Germline V gene data show CDR1 as GTSNPN and CDR2 as SVGIG (reference sequence). This CDR3 has 15 amino acids. V shed 2 bases and J 2 bases; nucleotides not matched to a gene: 8.

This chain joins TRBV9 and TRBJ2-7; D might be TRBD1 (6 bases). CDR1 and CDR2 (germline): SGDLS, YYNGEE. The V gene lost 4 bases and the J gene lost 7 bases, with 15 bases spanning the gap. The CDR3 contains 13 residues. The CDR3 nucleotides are TGTGCCAGCAGCCCGGGACACGTGGGAGAGCAGTACTTC. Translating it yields CASSPGHVGEQYF.

The CDR3 is CASSLKGITDTQYF. The CDR3 bases are TGTGCCAGCAGCTTAAAGGGGATCACAGATACGCAGTATTTT. The chain recombines TRBV7-3 with TRBJ2-3; D might be TRBD1 (5 bases). Germline CDR1 SGHTA, CDR2 FQGTGA. The V and J ends lost 1 base and 2 bases respectively, with 7 bases between them. This CDR3 is 14 amino acids long.

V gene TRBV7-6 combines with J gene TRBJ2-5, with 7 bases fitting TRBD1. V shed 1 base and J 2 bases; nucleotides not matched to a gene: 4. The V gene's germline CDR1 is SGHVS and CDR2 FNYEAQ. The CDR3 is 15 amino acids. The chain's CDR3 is CASSLVGRGQETQYF. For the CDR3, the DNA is TGTGCCAGCAGCTTAGTCGGCAGGGGGCAAGAGACCCAGTACTTC.

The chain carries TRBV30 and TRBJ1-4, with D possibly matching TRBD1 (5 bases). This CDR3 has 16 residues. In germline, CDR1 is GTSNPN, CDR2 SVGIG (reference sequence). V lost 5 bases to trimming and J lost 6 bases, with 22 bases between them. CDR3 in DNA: TGTGCCTGGCGCTCAAGGACACCCGAGAATCATGAAAAACTGTTTTTT. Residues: CAWRSRTPENHEKLFF.

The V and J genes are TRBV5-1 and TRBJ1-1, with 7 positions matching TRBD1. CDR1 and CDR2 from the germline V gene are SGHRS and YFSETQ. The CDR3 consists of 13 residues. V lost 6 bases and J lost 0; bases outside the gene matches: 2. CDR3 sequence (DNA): TGCGCCAGCAAGGGACAGCTGAACACTGAAGCTTTCTTT. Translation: CASKGQLNTEAFF.

For the CDR3, the DNA is TGCGCCAGCAGCCAGGGACTAGCGGTCTCCTACAATGAGCAGTTCTTC. It codes for CASSQGLAVSYNEQFF. The chain is built from TRBV4-1 and TRBJ2-1, with TRBD2 identical over 11 bases. This CDR3 region has 16 residues. CDR1 MGHRA and CDR2 YSYEKL come from the germline V gene. The junction had 1 base not matched to a gene; V was cut back by 3 bases and J by 0 bases.

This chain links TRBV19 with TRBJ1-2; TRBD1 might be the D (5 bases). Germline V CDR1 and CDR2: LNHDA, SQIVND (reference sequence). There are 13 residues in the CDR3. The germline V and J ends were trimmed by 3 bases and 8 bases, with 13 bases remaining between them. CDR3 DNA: TGTGCCAGTAGTATGCAGGGCAGAGGAGGCTACACCTTC. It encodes CASSMQGRGGYTF.

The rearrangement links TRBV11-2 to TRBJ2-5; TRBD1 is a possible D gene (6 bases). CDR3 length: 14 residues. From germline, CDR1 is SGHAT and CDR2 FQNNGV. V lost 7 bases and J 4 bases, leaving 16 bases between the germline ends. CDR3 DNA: TGTGCCAGCATGCCACCAGGGGTTGCAGAGACCCAGTACTTC. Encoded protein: CASMPPGVAETQYF.

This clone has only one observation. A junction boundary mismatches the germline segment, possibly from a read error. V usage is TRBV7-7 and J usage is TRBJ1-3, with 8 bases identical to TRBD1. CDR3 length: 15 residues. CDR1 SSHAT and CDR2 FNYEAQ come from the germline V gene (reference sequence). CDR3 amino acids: CASSIDRGPGNTIYF. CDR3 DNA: TGTGCTAGCAGCATAGACAGGGGACCTGGAAACACCATATATTTT.

The CDR3 sequence: CSVDRVGGYTF. Here the CDR3 DNA reads TGCAGCGTGGACAGGGTTGGTGGCTACACCTTC. This chain uses TRBV29-1 with TRBJ1-2; 8 nucleotides line up with TRBD1. Germline V gene data show CDR1 as SQVTM and CDR2 as ANQGSEA. V lost 6 bases and J lost 7; bases outside the gene matches: 4. The CDR3 consists of 11 residues.

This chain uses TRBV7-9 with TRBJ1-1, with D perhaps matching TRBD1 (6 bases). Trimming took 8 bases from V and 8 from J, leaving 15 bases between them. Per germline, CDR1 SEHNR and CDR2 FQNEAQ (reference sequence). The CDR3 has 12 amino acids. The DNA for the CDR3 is TGTGCCAGCGGAACCACAGGGCTAGAAGCTTTCTTT. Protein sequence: CASGTTGLEAFF.

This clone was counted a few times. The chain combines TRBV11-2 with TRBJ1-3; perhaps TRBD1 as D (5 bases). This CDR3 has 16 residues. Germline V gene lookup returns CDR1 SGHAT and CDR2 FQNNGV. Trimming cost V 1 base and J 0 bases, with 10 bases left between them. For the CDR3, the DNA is TGTGCCAGCAGCTTAGTCCAGGGTCCCTCTGGAAACACCATATATTTT. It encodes CASSLVQGPSGNTIYF.

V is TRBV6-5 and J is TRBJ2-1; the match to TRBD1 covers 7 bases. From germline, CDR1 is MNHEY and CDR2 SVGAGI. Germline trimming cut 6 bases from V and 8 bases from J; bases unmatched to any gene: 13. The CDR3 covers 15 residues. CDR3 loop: CASRTVSGGGDEQFF. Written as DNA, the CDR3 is TGTGCCAGCAGGACGGTCTCAGGGGGTGGCGATGAGCAGTTCTTC.

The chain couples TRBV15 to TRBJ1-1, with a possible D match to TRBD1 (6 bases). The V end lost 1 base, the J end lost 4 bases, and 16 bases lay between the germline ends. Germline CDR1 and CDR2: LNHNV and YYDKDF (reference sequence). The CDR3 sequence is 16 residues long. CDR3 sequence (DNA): TGTGCCACCAGCAGAGCAGGACAGTATCGTGGCACTGAAGCTTTCTTT. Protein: CATSRAGQYRGTEAFF.

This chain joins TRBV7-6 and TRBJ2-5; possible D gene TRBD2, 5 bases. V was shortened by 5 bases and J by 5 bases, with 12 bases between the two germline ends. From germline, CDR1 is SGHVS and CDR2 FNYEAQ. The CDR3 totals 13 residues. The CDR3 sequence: CASSRGMRETQYF. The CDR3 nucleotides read TGTGCCAGCAGCCGAGGGATGCGGGAGACCCAGTACTTC. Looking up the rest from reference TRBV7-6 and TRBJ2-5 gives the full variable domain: GAGVSQSPRYKVTKRGQDVALRCDPISGHVSLYWYRQALGQGPEFLTYFNYEAQQDKSGLPNDRFSAERPEGSISTLTIQRTEQRDSAMYRCASSRGMRETQYFGPGTRLLVL.

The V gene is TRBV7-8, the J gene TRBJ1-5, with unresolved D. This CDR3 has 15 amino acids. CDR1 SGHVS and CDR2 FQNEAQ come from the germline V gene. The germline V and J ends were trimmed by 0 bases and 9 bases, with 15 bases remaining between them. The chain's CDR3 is CASSLAGPRGGPQHF. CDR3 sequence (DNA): TGTGCCAGCAGCTTAGCGGGTCCCCGGGGAGGGCCCCAGCATTTT.

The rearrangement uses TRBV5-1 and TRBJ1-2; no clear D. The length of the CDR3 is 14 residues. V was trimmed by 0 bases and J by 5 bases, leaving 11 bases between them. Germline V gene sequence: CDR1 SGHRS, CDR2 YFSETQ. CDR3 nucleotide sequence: TGCGCCAGCAGCTTGGATTGGACTGAATATGGCTACACCTTC. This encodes CASSLDWTEYGYTF.

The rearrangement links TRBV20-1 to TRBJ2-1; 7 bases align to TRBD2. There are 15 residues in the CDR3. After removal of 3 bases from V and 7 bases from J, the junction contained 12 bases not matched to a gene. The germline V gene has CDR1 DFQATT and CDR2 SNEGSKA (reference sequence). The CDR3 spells CSASGWEGLGNEQFF. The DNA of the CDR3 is TGCAGTGCTAGTGGGTGGGAGGGCCTTGGGAATGAGCAGTTCTTC.

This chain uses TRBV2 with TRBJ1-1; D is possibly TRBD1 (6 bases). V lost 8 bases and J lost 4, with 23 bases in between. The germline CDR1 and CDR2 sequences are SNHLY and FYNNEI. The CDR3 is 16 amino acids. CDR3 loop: CASCRDMGIRGTEAFF. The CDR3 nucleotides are TGTGCCAGCTGCCGGGACATGGGGATTCGAGGCACTGAAGCTTTCTTT.

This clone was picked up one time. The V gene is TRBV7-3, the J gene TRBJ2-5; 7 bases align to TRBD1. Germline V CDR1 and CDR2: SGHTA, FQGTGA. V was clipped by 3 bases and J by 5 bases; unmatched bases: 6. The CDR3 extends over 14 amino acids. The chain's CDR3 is CASSFGDSRETQYF. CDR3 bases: TGTGCCAGCAGCTTCGGGGACAGTCGGGAGACCCAGTACTTC. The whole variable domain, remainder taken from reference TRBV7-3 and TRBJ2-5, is GAGVSQTPSNKVTEKGKYVELRCDPISGHTALYWYRQSLGQGPEFLIYFQGTGAADDSGLPNDRFFAVRPEGSVSTLKIQRTERGDSAVYLCASSFGDSRETQYFGPGTRLLVL.

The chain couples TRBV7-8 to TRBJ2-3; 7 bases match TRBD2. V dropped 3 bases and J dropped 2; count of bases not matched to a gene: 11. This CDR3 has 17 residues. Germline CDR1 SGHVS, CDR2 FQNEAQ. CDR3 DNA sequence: TGTGCCAGCAGCTTGTCAAGGGCGGGGAGGGTCACAGATACGCAGTATTTT. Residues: CASSLSRAGRVTDTQYF.